The clone carrying this T cell receptor beta chain showed up just a few times. The CDR3 spans 19 residues. The V segment lost 0 bases and the J segment 1 base; nucleotides outside the gene matches: 9. The germline V gene has CDR1 MNHEY and CDR2 SVGAGI. A sample-barcoded 5' primer and a J-beta primer mix were used in a second PCR of about 7 to 12 cycles. TCRdb used MiXCR to reprocess the 5' RACE reads, holding one entry per CDR3 protein. The table lists about 800,000 distinct CDR3 sequences, 58% of them singletons. The sample belongs to a study of blood T cells in healthy people across ages. This clonotype was obtained from a man aged 30 to 39 in good health. The sequencing sample was made of blood. The chain joins TRBV6-5 to TRBJ2-5, with 12 positions matching TRBD2. The DNA of the CDR3 is TGTGCCAGCAGTTACTCGGCACTAGCGGGAGGAATTACCCAAGAGACCCAGTACTTC. It translates to CASSYSALAGGITQETQYF.